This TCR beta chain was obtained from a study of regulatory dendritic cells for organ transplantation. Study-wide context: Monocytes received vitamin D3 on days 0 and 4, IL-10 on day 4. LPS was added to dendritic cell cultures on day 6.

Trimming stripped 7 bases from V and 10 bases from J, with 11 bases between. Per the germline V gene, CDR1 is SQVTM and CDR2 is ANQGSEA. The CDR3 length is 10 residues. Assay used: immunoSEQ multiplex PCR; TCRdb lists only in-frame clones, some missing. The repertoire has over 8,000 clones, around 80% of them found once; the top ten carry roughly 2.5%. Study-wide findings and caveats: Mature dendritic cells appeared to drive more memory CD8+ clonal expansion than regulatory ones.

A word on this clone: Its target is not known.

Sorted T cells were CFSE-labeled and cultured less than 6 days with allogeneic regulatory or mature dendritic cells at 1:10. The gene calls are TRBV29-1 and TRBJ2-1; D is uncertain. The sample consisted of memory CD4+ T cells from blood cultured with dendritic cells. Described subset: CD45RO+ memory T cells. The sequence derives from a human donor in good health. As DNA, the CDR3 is TGCAGCGCGCAGCAGCAGGAGCAGTTCTTC. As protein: CSAQQQEQFF.